This TCR beta chain came from a study of T cell responses to AZD1222 COVID-19 vaccine. Study-wide results and caveats: Among those given AZD1222, only six were seropositive at baseline. Spike-specific TCR breadth and depth both grew after two AZD1222 doses. Females made up more of the donors, who were largely white British, and clonal diversity may have come out too low.

Second-dose schedules of about 4 or about 12 weeks were combined. Measured with immunoSEQ multiplex PCR; TCRdb has only the in-frame clones, and not every one. The repertoire holds about 150,000 clones, with 90% to 95% as singletons. CDR1 SGHTA and CDR2 FQGNSA come from the germline V gene. Losses at the gene ends were 4 bases for V and 4 bases for J; bases not matched to a gene: 5. The CDR3 consists of 16 residues. To note about this clone: Its cognate antigen is unknown.

The V call is TRBV7-2, the J call TRBJ2-3; the match to TRBD2 covers 13 bases. This TCR was recovered from an adult who received the AZD1222 COVID-19 vaccine. Sequenced material: peripheral blood, taken 28 days after the second AZD1222 dose. This chain's CDR3 is CASSSTSGGASDTQYF. CDR3 nucleotide sequence: TGTGCCAGCAGCTCCACTAGCGGGGGGGCATCAGATACGCAGTATTTT.